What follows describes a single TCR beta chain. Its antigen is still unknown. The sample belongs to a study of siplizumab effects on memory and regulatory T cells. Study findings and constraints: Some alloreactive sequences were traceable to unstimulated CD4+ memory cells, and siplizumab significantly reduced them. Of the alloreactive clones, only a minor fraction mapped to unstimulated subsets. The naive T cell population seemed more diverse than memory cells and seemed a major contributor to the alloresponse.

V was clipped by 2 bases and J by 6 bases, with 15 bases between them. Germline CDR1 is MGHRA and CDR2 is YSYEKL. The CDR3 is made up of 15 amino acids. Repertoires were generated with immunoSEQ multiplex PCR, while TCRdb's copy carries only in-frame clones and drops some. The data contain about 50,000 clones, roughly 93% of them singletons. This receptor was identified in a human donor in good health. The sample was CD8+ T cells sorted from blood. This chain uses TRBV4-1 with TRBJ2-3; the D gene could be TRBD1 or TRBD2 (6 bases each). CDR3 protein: CASSQPGGADDTQYF. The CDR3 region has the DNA TGCGCCAGCAGCCAACCCGGGGGCGCGGACGATACGCAGTATTTT.